This T cell receptor (beta chain) was sequenced in a study of CD8 T cells in Susac syndrome (dated by TCRdb to the late 2010s). Study-wide context: Of the Susac syndrome patients who were sequenced, roughly eight were in clinical remission while more than five had clinically active disease. At blood withdrawal, Susac syndrome patients were either therapy-naive, taking corticosteroids (in some cases with IVIg as well), or taking IVIg alone. Whether CD8+ T cell activation and differentiation in Susac syndrome was antigen driven was tested using repertoire sequencing. The paper's findings and limits, for the study overall: The CD4+ T cell repertoire of patients with Susac syndrome showed no detectable clonal expansion. The TCR sequencing and HLA analysis was acknowledged to have included a relatively small number of individuals.

This clonotype was observed a single time. Its antigen remains unidentified. The record has no base qualities; no much larger clone is one base away. One read alone makes for weak evidence. The germline V gene (reference sequence) sets CDR1 to DFQATT and CDR2 to SNEGSKA. Inclusive of the bounding cysteine and phenylalanine, the CDR3 is 13 residues long. The only DNA kept is the CDR3, 39 bases in frame from the first base. Trimming removed 1 base from V and 1 base from J, leaving 6 bases between the germline ends. RNA was extracted with the RNeasy kit and about 0.5 to 1 ug was reverse transcribed using random hexamers. TCR beta CDR3 regions were amplified with the immunoSEQ multiplex PCR assay covering 54 Vbeta and 13 Jbeta segments. Bias from PCR amplification was corrected by using a synthetic template baseline for primer optimization and for computational correction. The original methods were these. Reads were annotated to V, D and J genes per IMGT and analyzed with immunoSEQ Analyzer, keeping only productive sequences. Clonality was computed as one minus Shannon entropy normalized by log2 of the number of productive unique sequences. For each patient and control, public and private clones were evaluated within the 100 most prevalent clones. Susac-specific clones were defined as absent from healthy and MS cohorts, around 970 published viral clones and other ImmuneACCESS disease sequences. TCRdb took the public reads, trimmed them with fastp at Q25, ran MiXCR for clone calling and kept in-frame beta chains. Each entry is one CDR3 protein sequence, shown with its most common DNA and genes. TCRdb's processing, not the authors' own work, is the source of the V and J calls. The table for this sample lists 150,000 to 190,000 distinct CDR3 sequences; 90% to 95% of them were counted only once. 0.16% of the sample goes to the ten largest clones.

Peripheral blood CD8+ and CD4+ T cells from healthy donors, Susac syndrome patients and multiple sclerosis patients were profiled using high-throughput TCR beta sequencing. Susac syndrome patients met recently defined diagnostic criteria for definite or probable disease. Bulk CD8+ and CD4+ T cells were purified by magnetic negative isolation, while CD8+ TEMRA cells were enriched using FACS. Blood was collected in EDTA tubes and processed within 24 hours, with PBMCs isolated through density gradient centrifugation. PBMCs destined for TCR sequencing were cryopreserved in liquid nitrogen and later thawed in a 37 °C water bath. Purity of sorted or isolated CD4+, CD8+ and CD8+ TEMRA cells was at least 90%.

This receptor was identified in a human donor with Susac syndrome. Material for sequencing was CD4+ T cells from PBMCs. The sequence links TRBV20-1 to TRBJ2-3; the D gene is possibly TRBD2, with 6 bases matching. The CDR3 region has the sequence CSARGGGTDTQYF. In nucleotide form, the sequence is TGCAGTGCTAGAGGCGGGGGCACAGATACGCAGTATTTT.